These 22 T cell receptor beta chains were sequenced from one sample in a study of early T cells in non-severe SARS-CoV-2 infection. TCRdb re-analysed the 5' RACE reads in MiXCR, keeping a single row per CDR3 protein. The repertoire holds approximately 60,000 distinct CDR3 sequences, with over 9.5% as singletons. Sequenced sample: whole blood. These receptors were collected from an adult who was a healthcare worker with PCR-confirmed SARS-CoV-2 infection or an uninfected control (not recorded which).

The DNA of the CDR3 is TGCGCCAGCAGCCCCCGGGACGCCACCTACGAGCAGTACTTC. Translation gives CASSPRDATYEQYF. The chain links TRBV4-1 to TRBJ2-7; D could derive from TRBD1 or TRBD2 (5 bases each). V was trimmed by 4 bases and J by 2 bases, leaving 12 bases between them. The CDR3 runs to 14 residues. Germline CDR1 reads MGHRA; CDR2 reads YSYEKL.

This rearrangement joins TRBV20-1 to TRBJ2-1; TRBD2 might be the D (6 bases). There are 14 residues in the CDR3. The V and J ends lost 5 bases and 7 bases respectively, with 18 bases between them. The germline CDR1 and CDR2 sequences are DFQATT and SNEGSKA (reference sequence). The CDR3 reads CSAPSGLGPNEQFF. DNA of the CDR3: TGCAGTGCTCCATCGGGACTGGGACCTAATGAGCAGTTCTTC.

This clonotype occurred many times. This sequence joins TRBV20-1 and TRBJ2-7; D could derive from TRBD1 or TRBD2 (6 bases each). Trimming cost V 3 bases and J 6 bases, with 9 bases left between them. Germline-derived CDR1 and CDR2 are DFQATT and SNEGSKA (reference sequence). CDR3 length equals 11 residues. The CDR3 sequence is CSASWGAEQYF. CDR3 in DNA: TGCAGTGCTAGCTGGGGGGCCGAGCAGTACTTC.

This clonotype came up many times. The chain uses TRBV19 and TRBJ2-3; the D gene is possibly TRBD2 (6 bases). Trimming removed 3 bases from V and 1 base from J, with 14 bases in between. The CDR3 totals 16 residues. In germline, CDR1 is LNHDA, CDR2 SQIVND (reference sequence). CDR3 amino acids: CASSMVSGVGTDTQYF. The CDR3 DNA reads TGTGCCAGTAGTATGGTATCGGGAGTGGGCACAGATACGCAGTATTTT.

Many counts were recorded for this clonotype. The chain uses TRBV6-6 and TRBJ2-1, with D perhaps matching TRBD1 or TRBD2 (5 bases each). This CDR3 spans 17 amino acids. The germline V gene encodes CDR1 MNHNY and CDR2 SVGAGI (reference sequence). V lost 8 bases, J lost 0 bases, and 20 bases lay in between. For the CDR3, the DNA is TGTGCCAGCCGCGGTGTTTCGGGACGGTACTCCTACAATGAGCAGTTCTTC. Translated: CASRGVSGRYSYNEQFF.

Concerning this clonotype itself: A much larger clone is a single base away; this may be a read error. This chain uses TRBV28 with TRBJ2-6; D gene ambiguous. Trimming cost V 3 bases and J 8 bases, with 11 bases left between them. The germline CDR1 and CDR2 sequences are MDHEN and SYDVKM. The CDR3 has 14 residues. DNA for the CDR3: TGTGCCAGCAGTTTTCGTGGGCCGACCAACGTCCTGACTTTC. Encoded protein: CASSFRGPTNVLTF.

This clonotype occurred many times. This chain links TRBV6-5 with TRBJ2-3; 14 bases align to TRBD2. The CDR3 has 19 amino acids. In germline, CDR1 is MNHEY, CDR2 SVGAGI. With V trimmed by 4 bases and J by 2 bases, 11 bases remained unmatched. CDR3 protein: CASSSPTSGRANFTDTQYF. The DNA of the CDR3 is TGTGCCAGCAGTTCCCCGACTAGCGGGAGGGCCAACTTCACAGATACGCAGTATTTT.

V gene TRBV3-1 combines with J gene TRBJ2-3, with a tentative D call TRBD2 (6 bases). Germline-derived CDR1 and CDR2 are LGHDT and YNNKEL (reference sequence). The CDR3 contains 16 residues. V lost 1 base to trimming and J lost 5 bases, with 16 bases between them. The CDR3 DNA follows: TGTGCCAGCAGCCAAGGGAGCGGTAGGGGAGGAGATACGCAGTATTTT. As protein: CASSQGSGRGGDTQYF.

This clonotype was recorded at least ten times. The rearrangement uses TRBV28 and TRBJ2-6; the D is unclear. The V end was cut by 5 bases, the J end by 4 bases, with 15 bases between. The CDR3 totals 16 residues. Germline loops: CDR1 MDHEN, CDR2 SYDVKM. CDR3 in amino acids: CASSRSDKVGANVLTF. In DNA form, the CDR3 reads TGTGCCAGCAGTCGGAGCGATAAGGTCGGGGCCAACGTCCTGACTTTC.

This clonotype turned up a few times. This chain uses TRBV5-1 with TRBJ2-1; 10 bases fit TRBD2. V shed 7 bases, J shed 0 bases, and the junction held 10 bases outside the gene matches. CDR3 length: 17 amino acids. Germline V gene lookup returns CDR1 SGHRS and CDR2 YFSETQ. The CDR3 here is CASRLGLAGGSYNEQFF. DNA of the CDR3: TGCGCCAGCCGTCTCGGATTAGCGGGGGGCTCCTACAATGAGCAGTTCTTC.

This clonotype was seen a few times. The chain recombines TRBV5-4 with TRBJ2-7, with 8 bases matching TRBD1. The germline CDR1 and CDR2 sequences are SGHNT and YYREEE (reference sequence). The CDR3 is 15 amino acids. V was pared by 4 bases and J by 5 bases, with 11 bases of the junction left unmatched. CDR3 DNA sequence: TGTGCCAGCAGCCTGGAGGGGGACAGGTGGCACGAGCAGTACTTC. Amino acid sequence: CASSLEGDRWHEQYF.

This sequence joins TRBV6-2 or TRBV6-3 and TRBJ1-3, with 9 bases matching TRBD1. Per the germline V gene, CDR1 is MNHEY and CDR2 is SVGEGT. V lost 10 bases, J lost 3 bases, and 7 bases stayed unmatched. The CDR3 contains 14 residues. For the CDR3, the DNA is TGTGCCACCTGCCGGGACAGGGTTGGAAACACCATATATTTT. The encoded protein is CATCRDRVGNTIYF.

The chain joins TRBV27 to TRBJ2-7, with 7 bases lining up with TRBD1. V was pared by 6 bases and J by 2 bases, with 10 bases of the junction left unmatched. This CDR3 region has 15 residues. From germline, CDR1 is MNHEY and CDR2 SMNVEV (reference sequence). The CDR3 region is CASSLRGQGPYEQYF. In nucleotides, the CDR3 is TGTGCCAGCAGCCTAAGGGGGCAGGGGCCCTACGAGCAGTACTTC.

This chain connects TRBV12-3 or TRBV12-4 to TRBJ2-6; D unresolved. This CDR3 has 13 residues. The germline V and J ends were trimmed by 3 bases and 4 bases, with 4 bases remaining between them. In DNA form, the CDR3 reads TGTGCCAGCAGTTTGATCGGGGCCAACGTCCTGACTTTC. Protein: CASSLIGANVLTF.

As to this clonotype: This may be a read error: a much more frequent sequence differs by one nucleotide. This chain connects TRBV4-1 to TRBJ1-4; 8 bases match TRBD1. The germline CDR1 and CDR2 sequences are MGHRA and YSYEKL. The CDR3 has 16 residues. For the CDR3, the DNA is TGCGCCTGCAGCCTTGGACAGGGAGCAACTAATGAAAAACTGTTTTTT. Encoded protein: CACSLGQGATNEKLFF.

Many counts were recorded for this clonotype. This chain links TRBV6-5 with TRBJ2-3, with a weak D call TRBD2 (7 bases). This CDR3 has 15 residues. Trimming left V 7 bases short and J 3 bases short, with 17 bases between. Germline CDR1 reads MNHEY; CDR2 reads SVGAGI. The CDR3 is CASNAPGGLTDTQYF. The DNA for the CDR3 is TGTGCCAGCAACGCCCCGGGGGGCCTTACAGATACGCAGTATTTT.

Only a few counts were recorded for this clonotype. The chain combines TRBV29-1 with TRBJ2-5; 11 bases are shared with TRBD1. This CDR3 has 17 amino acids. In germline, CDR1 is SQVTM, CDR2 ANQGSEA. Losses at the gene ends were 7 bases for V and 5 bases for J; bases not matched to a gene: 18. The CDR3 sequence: CSGSRDFRTGGFETQYF. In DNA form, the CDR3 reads TGCAGCGGCAGTAGGGACTTTCGGACAGGGGGCTTCGAGACCCAGTACTTC.

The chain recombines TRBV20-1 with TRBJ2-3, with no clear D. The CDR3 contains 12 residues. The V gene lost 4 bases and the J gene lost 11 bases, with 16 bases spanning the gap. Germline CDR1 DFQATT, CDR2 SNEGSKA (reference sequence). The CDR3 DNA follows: TGCAGTGCTACGACCGACTCCAAGTGGCAGTATTTT. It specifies CSATTDSKWQYF.

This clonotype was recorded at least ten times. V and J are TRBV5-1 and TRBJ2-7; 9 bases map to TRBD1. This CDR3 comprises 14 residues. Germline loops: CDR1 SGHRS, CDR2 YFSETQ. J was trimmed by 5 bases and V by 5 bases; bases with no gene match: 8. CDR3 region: CASSRQGVSDEQYF. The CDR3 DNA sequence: TGCGCCAGCAGTCGACAGGGGGTCAGCGACGAGCAGTACTTC.

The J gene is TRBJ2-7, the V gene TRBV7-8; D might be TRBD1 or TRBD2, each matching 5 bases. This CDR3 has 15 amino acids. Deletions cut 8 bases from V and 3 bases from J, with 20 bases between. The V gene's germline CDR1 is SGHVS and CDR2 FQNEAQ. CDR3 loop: CASASGAPLFYEQYF. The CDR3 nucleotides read TGTGCCAGCGCATCCGGGGCCCCCCTCTTCTACGAGCAGTACTTC.

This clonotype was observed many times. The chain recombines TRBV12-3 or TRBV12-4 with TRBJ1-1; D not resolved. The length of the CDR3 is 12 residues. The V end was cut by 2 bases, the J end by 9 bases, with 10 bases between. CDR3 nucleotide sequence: TGTGCCAGCAGTTTAAAGGGCAGGAAAGCTTTCTTT. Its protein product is CASSLKGRKAFF.

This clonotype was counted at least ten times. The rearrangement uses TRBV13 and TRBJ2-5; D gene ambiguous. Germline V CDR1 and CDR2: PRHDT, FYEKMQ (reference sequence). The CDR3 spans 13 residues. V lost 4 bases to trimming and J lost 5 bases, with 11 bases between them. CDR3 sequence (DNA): TGTGCCAGCAGCTCGACATTGTGGGAGACCCAGTACTTC. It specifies CASSSTLWETQYF.